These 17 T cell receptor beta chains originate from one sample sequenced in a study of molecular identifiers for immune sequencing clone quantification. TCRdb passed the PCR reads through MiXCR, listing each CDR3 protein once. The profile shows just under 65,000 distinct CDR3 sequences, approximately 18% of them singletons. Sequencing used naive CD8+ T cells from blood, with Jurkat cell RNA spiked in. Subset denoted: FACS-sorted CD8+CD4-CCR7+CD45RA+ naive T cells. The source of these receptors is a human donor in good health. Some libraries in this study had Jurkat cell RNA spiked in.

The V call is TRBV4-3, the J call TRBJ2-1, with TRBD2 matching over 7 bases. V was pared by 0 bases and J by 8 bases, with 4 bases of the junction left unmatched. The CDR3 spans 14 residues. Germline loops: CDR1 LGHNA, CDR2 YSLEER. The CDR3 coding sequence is TGCGCCAGCAGCCAAGATACTAGCGCCTATGAGCAGTTCTTC. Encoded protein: CASSQDTSAYEQFF.

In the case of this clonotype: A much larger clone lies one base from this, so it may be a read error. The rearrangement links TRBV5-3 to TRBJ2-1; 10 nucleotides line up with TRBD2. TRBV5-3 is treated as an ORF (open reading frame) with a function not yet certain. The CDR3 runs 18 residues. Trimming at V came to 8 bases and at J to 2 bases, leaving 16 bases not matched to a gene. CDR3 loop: CASSPRLAGLSPYNEQFF. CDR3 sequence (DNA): TGTGCCAGCAGCCCACGACTAGCGGGCCTCAGCCCCTACAATGAGCAGTTCTTC.

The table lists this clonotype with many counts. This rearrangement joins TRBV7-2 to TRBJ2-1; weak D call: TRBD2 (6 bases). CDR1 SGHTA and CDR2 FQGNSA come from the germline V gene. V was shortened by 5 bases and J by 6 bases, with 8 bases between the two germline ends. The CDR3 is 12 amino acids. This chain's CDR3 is CASSNGGNEQFF. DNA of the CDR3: TGTGCCAGCAGCAACGGGGGCAATGAGCAGTTCTTC. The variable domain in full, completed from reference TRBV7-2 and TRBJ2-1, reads GAGVSQSPSNKVTEKGKDVELRCDPISGHTALYWYRQSLGQGLEFLIYFQGNSAPDKSGLPSDRFSAERTGGSVSTLTIQRTQQEDSAVYLCASSNGGNEQFFGPGTRLTVL.

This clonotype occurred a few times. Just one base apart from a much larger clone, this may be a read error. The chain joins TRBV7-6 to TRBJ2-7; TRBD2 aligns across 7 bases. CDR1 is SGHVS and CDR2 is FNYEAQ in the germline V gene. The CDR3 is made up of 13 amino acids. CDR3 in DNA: TGTGCCGGCAGCGGGACTGTTACCTACGAGCAGTACTTC. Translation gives CAGSGTVTYEQYF. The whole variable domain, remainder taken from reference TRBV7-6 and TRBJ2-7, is GAGVSQSPRYKVTKRGQDVALRCDPISGHVSLYWYRQALGQGPEFLTYFNYEAQQDKSGLPNDRFSAERPEGSISTLTIQRTEQRDSAMYRCAGSGTVTYEQYFGPGTRLTVT.

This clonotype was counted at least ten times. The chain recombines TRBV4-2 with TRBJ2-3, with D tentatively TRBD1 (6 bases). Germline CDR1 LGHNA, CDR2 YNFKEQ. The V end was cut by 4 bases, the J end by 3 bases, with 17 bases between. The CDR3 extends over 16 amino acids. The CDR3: CASSPLPGQATDTQYF. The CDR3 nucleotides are TGTGCCAGCAGCCCCCTACCGGGACAAGCTACAGATACGCAGTATTTT.

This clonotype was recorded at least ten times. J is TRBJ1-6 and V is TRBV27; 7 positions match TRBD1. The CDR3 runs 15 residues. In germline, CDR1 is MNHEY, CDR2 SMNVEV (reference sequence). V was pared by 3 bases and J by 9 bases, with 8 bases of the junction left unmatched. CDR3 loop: CASSFIGQGGSPLHF. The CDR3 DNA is TGTGCCAGCAGTTTTATCGGGCAGGGGGGTTCACCCCTCCACTTT.

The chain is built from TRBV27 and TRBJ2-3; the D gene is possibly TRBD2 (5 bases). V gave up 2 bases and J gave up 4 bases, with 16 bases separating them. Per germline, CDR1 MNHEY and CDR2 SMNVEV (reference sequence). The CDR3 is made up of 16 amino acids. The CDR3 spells CASSLEGPYLSDTQYF. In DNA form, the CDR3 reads TGTGCCAGCAGTTTAGAGGGCCCTTATTTGTCAGATACGCAGTATTTT.

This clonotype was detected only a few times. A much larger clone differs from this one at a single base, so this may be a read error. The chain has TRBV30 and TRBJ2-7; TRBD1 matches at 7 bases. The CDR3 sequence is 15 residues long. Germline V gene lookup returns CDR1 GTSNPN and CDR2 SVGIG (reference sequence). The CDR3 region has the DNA TGTGCCCGGAGTCTACCAGACAGGGCAACTTACGAGCAGTACTTC. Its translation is CARSLPDRATYEQYF.

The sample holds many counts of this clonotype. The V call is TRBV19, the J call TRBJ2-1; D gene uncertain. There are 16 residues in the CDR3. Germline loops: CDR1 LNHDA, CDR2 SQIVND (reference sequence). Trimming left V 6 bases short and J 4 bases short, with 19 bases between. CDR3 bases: TGTGCCAGTAGCCCCGCAGTACCGCCGTTATACAATGAGCAGTTCTTC. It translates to CASSPAVPPLYNEQFF.

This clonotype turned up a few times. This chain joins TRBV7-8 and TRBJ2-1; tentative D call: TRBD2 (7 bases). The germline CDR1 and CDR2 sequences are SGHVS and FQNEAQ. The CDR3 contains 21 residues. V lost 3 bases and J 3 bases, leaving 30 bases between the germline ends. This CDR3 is CASSLGQRGGGHRRNYNEQFF. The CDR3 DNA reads TGTGCCAGCAGCTTGGGCCAGAGGGGGGGGGGGCACCGTCGAAACTACAATGAGCAGTTCTTC. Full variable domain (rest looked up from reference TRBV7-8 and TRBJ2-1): GAGVSQSPRYKVAKRGQDVALRCDPISGHVSLFWYQQALGQGPEFLTYFQNEAQLDKSGLPSDRFFAERPEGSVSTLKIQRTQQEDSAVYLCASSLGQRGGGHRRNYNEQFFGPGTRLTVL.

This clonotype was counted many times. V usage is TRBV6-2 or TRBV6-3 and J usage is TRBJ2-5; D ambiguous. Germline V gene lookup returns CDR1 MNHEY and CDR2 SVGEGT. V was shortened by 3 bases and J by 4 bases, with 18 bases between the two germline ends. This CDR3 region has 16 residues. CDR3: CASSYSEPQTRETQYF. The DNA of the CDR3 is TGTGCCAGCAGTTATTCGGAGCCGCAGACGCGAGAGACCCAGTACTTC.

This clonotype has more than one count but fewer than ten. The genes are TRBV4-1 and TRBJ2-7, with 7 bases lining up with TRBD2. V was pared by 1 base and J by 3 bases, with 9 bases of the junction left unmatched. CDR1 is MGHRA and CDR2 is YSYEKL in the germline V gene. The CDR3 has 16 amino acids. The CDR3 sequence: CASSQGGGGGFYEQYF. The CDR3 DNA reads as TGCGCCAGCAGCCAAGGAGGCGGCGGGGGATTCTACGAGCAGTACTTC.

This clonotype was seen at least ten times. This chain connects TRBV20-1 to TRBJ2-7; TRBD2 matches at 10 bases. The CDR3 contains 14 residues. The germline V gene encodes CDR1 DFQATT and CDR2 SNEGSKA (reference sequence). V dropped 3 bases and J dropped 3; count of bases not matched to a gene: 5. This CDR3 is CSARRTSGHYEQYF. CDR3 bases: TGCAGTGCTAGGCGGACTAGCGGTCACTACGAGCAGTACTTC.

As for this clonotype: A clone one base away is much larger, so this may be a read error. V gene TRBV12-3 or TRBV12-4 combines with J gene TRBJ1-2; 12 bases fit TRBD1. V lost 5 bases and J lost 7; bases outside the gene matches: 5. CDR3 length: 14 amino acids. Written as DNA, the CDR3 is TGTGCCAGCAGTCGGGACAGGGGGCAGTCTGGCTACACCTTC. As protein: CASSRDRGQSGYTF.

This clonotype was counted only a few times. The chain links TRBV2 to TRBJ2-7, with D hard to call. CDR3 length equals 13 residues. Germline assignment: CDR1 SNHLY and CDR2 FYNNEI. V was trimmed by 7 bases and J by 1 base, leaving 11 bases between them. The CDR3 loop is CASTGGRSYEQYF. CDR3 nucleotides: TGTGCCAGCACCGGTGGAAGGTCCTACGAGCAGTACTTC.

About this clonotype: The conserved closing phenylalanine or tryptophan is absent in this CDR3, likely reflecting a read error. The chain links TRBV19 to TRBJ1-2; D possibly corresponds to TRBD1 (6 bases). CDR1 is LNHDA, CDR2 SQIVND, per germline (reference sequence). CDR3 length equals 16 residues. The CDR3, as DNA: TGTGCCAGCAGTAATCTCGGACAGCCCGAGGACTATGGCTACACCCTC. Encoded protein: CASSNLGQPEDYGYTL.

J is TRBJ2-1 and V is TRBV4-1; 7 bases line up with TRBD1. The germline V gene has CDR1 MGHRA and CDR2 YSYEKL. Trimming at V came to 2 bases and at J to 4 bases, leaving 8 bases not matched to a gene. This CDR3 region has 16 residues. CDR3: CASSQRDSQIYNEQFF. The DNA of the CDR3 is TGCGCCAGCAGCCAAAGGGACAGTCAAATATACAATGAGCAGTTCTTC.